The T cell receptor (beta chain) under discussion was sequenced for a study of regulatory T cells in long-lasting Graves disease. Overall study: Duration of antithyroid drug therapy among newly diagnosed Graves' patients was under 3 months.

Combining iRepertoire HTBI primers with Arm-PCR of CDR3 regions, the authors built TCR beta libraries. TCRdb reprocessed the multiplex PCR reads with MiXCR, giving one entry per CDR3 protein. The sample lists under 500,000 distinct CDR3 sequences; about a sixth were seen once. This clonotype has ten or more counts. Its antigen is currently unknown. The V end was cut by 2 bases, the J end by 7 bases, with 18 bases between. The CDR3 is 16 residues long. The time point was: newly diagnosed GD, antithyroid drugs for less than 3 months. Making the TCR library involved RNA that had been extracted from PBMCs. Study-wide points: Accuracy could have been hurt by small sample size. Persistent cases of Graves' showed reduced TCR diversity relative to newly diagnosed patients. No thyroid tissue was studied; the work used peripheral blood only.

The same specimen was also included in a second study, on T cells in Graves' hyperthyroidism and ophthalmopathy.

The clonotype was recovered from a woman in her 30s with Graves disease. The source material was peripheral blood mononuclear cells (PBMCs), sampled at new diagnosis, from a patient treated with antithyroid drugs. The rearrangement links TRBV12-3 or TRBV12-4 to TRBJ2-1; tentatively, D is TRBD1 (6 bases). The DNA of the CDR3 is TGTGCCAGCAGTTTATTGCTAGCCAGGGGAAAGAATGAGCAGTTCTTC. This codes for CASSLLLARGKNEQFF.